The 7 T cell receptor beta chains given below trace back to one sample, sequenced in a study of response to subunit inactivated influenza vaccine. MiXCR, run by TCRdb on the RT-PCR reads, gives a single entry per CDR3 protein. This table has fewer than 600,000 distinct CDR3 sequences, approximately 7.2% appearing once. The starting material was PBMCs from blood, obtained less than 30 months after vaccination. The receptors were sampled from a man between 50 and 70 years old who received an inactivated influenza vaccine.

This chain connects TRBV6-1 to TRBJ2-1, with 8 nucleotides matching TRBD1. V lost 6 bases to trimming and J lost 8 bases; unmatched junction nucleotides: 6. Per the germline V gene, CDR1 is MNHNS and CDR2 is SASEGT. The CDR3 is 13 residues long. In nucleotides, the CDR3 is TGTGCCAGCAGAACGACAGGGGCCCATGAGCAGTTCTTC. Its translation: CASRTTGAHEQFF.

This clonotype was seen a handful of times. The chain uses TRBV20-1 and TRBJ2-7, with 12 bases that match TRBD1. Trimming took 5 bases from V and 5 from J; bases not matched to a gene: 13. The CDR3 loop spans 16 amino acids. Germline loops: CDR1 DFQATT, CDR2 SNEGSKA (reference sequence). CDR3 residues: CSAGSRDRGRIHEQYF. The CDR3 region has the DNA TGCAGTGCTGGGAGCCGGGACAGGGGGCGCATTCACGAGCAGTACTTC.

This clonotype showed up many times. The CDR3 is CASSLDGTGVDIQYF. The CDR3 DNA sequence: TGCGCCAGCAGCTTGGACGGGACAGGGGTGGACATTCAGTACTTC. The chain recombines TRBV5-1 with TRBJ2-4, with TRBD1 matching over 10 bases. The CDR3 totals 15 residues. Germline lookup yields CDR1 SGHRS and CDR2 YFSETQ. Unmatched junction bases numbered 5, after V lost 0 bases and J lost 8 bases.

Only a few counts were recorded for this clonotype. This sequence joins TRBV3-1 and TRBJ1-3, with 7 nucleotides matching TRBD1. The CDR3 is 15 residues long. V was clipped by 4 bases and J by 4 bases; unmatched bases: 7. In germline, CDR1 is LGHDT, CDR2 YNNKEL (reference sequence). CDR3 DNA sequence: TGTGCCAGCAGCCTTTACGGGACAGACGGAAACACCATATATTTT. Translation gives CASSLYGTDGNTIYF.

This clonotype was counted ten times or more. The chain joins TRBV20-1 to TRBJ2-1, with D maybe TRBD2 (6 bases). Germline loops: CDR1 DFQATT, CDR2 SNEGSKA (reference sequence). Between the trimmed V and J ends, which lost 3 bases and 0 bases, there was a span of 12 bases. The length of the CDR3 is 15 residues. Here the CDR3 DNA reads TGCAGTGCTAGTGGCCACGGGAGCTCCTACAATGAGCAGTTCTTC. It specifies CSASGHGSSYNEQFF.

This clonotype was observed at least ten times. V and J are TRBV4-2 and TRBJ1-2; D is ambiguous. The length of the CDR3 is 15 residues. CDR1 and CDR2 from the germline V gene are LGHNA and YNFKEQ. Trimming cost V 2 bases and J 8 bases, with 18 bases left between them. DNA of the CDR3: TGTGCCAGCAGCCAACAACTCAAGACGGATCGGGGCTACACCTTC. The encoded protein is CASSQQLKTDRGYTF.

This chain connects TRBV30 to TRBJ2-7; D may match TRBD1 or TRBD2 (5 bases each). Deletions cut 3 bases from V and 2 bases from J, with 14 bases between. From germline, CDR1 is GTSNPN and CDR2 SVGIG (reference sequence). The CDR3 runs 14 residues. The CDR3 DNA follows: TGTGCCTGGAGAGGACTCCAAGGGGCCTACGAGCAGTACTTC. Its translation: CAWRGLQGAYEQYF.